This is a list of T cell receptor beta chains from one sample in a study of PD-1 blockade in mismatch repair-deficient tumors. The protocol was immunoSEQ multiplex PCR, while the TCRdb copy is restricted to in-frame clones and leaves out a portion. The sample lists fewer than 100,000 clones; approximately 84% were seen once. The sample was peripheral blood, taken 12 weeks after starting pembrolizumab. These receptors originate from an adult with mismatch repair-deficient cancer. Both conserved end residues are part of each CDR3. D genes are given only for firm matches. Some rows mark clone size as missing; the rest say once, few, many or name a class of expanded clone.

CDR3 | DNA | J | size | V | D
CASSRGSNTEAFF | TGTGCCAGTAGCAGGGGTTCGAACACTGAAGCTTTCTTT | TRBJ1-1 | NA | TRBV19 | NA
CASTPTSEAYEQYF | TGTGCCAGCACCCCTACTAGCGAGGCCTACGAGCAGTACTTC | TRBJ2-7 | NA | TRBV6-6 | TRBD2
CASSLDGRRAGANVLTF | TGTGCCAGCAGTTTAGACGGCCGAAGGGCTGGGGCCAACGTCCTGACTTTC | TRBJ2-6 | NA | TRBV27 | NA
CAWRSWAGDEKLFF | TGTGCCTGGAGGTCTTGGGCCGGGGATGAAAAACTGTTTTTT | TRBJ1-4 | NA | TRBV30 | NA
CASSLEGILSYNEQFF | TGTGCCAGCAGCTTGGAAGGCATCCTTTCCTACAATGAGCAGTTCTTC | TRBJ2-1 | NA | TRBV5-8 | NA
CASKTGGFSGRRSYEQYF | TGTGCCAGCAAGACAGGGGGCTTTAGCGGGAGAAGGTCCTACGAGCAGTACTTC | TRBJ2-7 | few | TRBV2 | NA
CAISEQGRAFF | TGTGCCATCAGTGAGCAGGGGCGGGCTTTCTTT | TRBJ1-1 | NA | TRBV10-3 | NA
CASTPPAAPYEQYF | TGTGCCAGCACTCCTCCGGCGGCCCCCTACGAGCAGTACTTC | TRBJ2-7 | NA | TRBV6-1 | NA
CASSFSVGGREQYF | TGTGCCAGCAGTTTCTCCGTTGGGGGGCGCGAGCAGTACTTC | TRBJ2-7 | NA | TRBV27 | NA
CSVEWGQGDETQYF | TGCAGCGTTGAATGGGGACAGGGGGATGAGACCCAGTACTTC | TRBJ2-5 | NA | TRBV29-1 | TRBD1
CASSLFGWTGNTEAFF | TGTGCCAGCAGCTTATTCGGTTGGACGGGGAACACTGAAGCTTTCTTT | TRBJ1-1 | NA | TRBV7-6 | NA
CASSLLGSQDNEQFF | TGTGCCAGCAGCTTATTAGGGAGTCAGGACAATGAGCAGTTCTTC | TRBJ2-1 | NA | TRBV7-3 | NA
CATSRGNTGELFF | TGTGCCACCAGCAGAGGTAACACCGGGGAGCTGTTTTTT | TRBJ2-2 | NA | TRBV15 | NA
CASSGRLVPEQYF | TGTGCCAGCAGCGGGAGACTAGTCCCCGAGCAGTACTTC | TRBJ2-7 | NA | TRBV7-9 | NA
CASSLQGQGAIGTEAFF | TGTGCCAGCAGCCTACAGGGCCAGGGGGCTATCGGCACTGAAGCTTTCTTT | TRBJ1-1 | NA | TRBV7-3 | TRBD1
CAWKAQGGIGTDTQYF | TGTGCCTGGAAGGCACAGGGGGGGATTGGCACAGATACGCAGTATTTT | TRBJ2-3 | NA | TRBV30 | NA
CASSQDTLDQPQHF | TGCGCCAGCAGCCAGGACACCCTAGACCAGCCCCAGCATTTT | TRBJ1-5 | NA | TRBV5-1 | NA
CASSMERLAGELFF | TGTGCCAGTAGTATGGAGCGCCTGGCCGGGGAGCTGTTTTTT | TRBJ2-2 | once | TRBV19 | NA
CASSYRDDTEAFF | TGTGCCAGCAGTTACCGGGATGACACTGAAGCTTTCTTT | TRBJ1-1 | NA | TRBV6-5 | NA
CASSEWSTTGEAFF | TGTGCCAGCAGTGAATGGTCCACGACAGGAGAAGCTTTCTTT | TRBJ1-1 | NA | TRBV6-1 | NA